Listed below are T cell receptor beta chains from one sample, sequenced in a study of blood T cell repertoires in COVID-19. Produced via immunoSEQ multiplex PCR; TCRdb's table is partial and in-frame only. The table has 40,000 to 45,000 clones, approximately 90% seen once. Sequenced sample: peripheral blood. These receptors all stem from a human donor in a cohort sampled during active COVID-19. The CDR3 runs from the conserved cysteine through the conserved F or W. The order of the fields is D gene, V gene, clone size, J gene, CDR3 protein, CDR3 DNA. D genes are given only for firm matches. Not every row has a clone size; where given, it reads once, few, many or a size class.

d_call: TRBD1; v_call: TRBV28; clone_size: NA; j_call: TRBJ1-5; cdr3_aa: CASRYPGQETQPQHF; cdr3_nt: TGTGCCAGCAGATATCCGGGACAGGAAACTCAGCCCCAGCATTTT
d_call: NA; v_call: TRBV27; clone_size: NA; j_call: TRBJ2-1; cdr3_aa: CASRDRAYNEQFF; cdr3_nt: TGTGCCAGCAGGGACAGAGCCTACAATGAGCAGTTCTTC
d_call: TRBD1; v_call: TRBV15; clone_size: NA; j_call: TRBJ2-1; cdr3_aa: CATSRGPDPRGWQFF; cdr3_nt: TGTGCCACCAGCAGGGGACCCGACCCCAGGGGGTGGCAGTTCTTC
d_call: NA; v_call: TRBV13; clone_size: NA; j_call: TRBJ1-4; cdr3_aa: CASSSGDSNEKLFF; cdr3_nt: TGTGCCAGCAGCTCCGGGGACTCTAATGAAAAACTGTTTTTT
d_call: TRBD2; v_call: TRBV2; clone_size: NA; j_call: TRBJ2-7; cdr3_aa: CASSDRGRGLEGPTYEQYF; cdr3_nt: TGTGCCAGCAGTGACAGGGGAAGGGGACTAGAGGGTCCAACCTACGAGCAGTACTTC
d_call: NA; v_call: TRBV21-1; clone_size: NA; j_call: TRBJ2-1; cdr3_aa: CASSITTTSTKYNEQFF; cdr3_nt: TGTGCCAGCAGCATCACGACCACATCGACAAAATACAATGAGCAGTTCTTC
d_call: NA; v_call: TRBV30; clone_size: NA; j_call: TRBJ2-2; cdr3_aa: CAWSVLLTGELFF; cdr3_nt: TGTGCCTGGAGTGTACTTCTTACCGGGGAGCTGTTTTTT
d_call: NA; v_call: TRBV12-3/TRBV12-4; clone_size: NA; j_call: TRBJ1-3; cdr3_aa: CASRKLSGNTIYF; cdr3_nt: TGTGCCAGCAGAAAGCTTAGTGGAAACACCATATATTTT
d_call: NA; v_call: TRBV7-8; clone_size: few; j_call: TRBJ2-3; cdr3_aa: CASTPVPNVPRTDTQYF; cdr3_nt: TGTGCCAGCACTCCAGTTCCGAATGTCCCCAGGACAGATACGCAGTATTTT
d_call: NA; v_call: TRBV7-9; clone_size: NA; j_call: TRBJ1-2; cdr3_aa: CASSLAGGYGYTF; cdr3_nt: TGTGCCAGCAGCTTAGCAGGGGGCTATGGCTACACCTTC
d_call: TRBD1; v_call: TRBV6-6; clone_size: NA; j_call: TRBJ1-2; cdr3_aa: CASSPGTGNARGYTF; cdr3_nt: TGTGCCAGCAGTCCGGGGACAGGCAATGCGAGGGGCTACACCTTC
d_call: TRBD2; v_call: TRBV28; clone_size: NA; j_call: TRBJ2-5; cdr3_aa: CASSQTGLAFQETQYF; cdr3_nt: TGTGCCAGCAGTCAAACCGGACTAGCTTTCCAAGAGACCCAGTACTTC
d_call: NA; v_call: TRBV19; clone_size: NA; j_call: TRBJ1-1; cdr3_aa: CASSIDRRTSMNTEAFF; cdr3_nt: TGTGCCAGTAGTATAGATCGACGGACATCCATGAACACTGAAGCTTTCTTT
d_call: NA; v_call: TRBV5-1; clone_size: NA; j_call: TRBJ2-1; cdr3_aa: CASKEGADYNEQFF; cdr3_nt: TGCGCCAGCAAGGAGGGGGCGGACTACAATGAGCAGTTCTTC
d_call: NA; v_call: TRBV6-5; clone_size: once; j_call: TRBJ1-2; cdr3_aa: CASSKRQSHGYTF; cdr3_nt: TGTGCCAGCAGTAAGCGACAGTCCCATGGCTACACCTTC
d_call: NA; v_call: TRBV6-1; clone_size: NA; j_call: TRBJ2-1; cdr3_aa: CASSDSLLNEQFF; cdr3_nt: TGTGCCAGCAGTGATAGTCTCCTCAATGAGCAGTTCTTC
d_call: NA; v_call: TRBV5-5; clone_size: NA; j_call: TRBJ1-4; cdr3_aa: CASSHGGGGIPLF; cdr3_nt: TGTGCCAGCAGCCATGGCGGTGGAGGCATACCCCTTTTT
d_call: TRBD1; v_call: TRBV7-8; clone_size: once; j_call: TRBJ2-7; cdr3_aa: CASSLGDSYEQYF; cdr3_nt: TGTGCCAGCAGCTTAGGGGACAGCTACGAGCAGTACTTC
d_call: NA; v_call: TRBV15; clone_size: few; j_call: TRBJ2-2; cdr3_aa: CATSTNIRGNTGELFF; cdr3_nt: TGTGCCACCAGTACCAACATACGAGGGAACACCGGGGAGCTGTTTTTT
d_call: TRBD1; v_call: TRBV5-3; clone_size: NA; j_call: TRBJ1-1; cdr3_aa: CARSLGQGDTEAFF; cdr3_nt: TGTGCCAGAAGCTTGGGACAGGGGGACACTGAAGCTTTCTTT
d_call: NA; v_call: TRBV2; clone_size: few; j_call: TRBJ1-5; cdr3_aa: CASNAGQTSNQPQHF; cdr3_nt: TGTGCCAGCAACGCCGGACAGACTAGCAATCAGCCCCAGCATTTT
d_call: TRBD2; v_call: TRBV7-6; clone_size: NA; j_call: TRBJ2-7; cdr3_aa: CASSFSSGGAYEQYF; cdr3_nt: TGTGCCAGCAGCTTCTCTAGCGGGGGGGCCTACGAGCAGTACTTC
d_call: TRBD2; v_call: TRBV4-3; clone_size: NA; j_call: TRBJ2-6; cdr3_aa: CASSQVLGLVTGANVLTF; cdr3_nt: TGCGCCAGCAGCCAAGTGTTAGGACTAGTCACTGGGGCCAACGTCCTGACTTTC
d_call: TRBD2; v_call: TRBV15; clone_size: once; j_call: TRBJ2-7; cdr3_aa: CATGAGGSYEQYF; cdr3_nt: TGTGCCACCGGAGCGGGGGGCTCCTACGAGCAGTACTTC
d_call: TRBD1; v_call: TRBV6-2/TRBV6-3; clone_size: once; j_call: TRBJ1-2; cdr3_aa: CASSTTTGYGYTF; cdr3_nt: TGTGCCAGCAGTACGACGACAGGGTATGGCTACACCTTC
d_call: TRBD2; v_call: TRBV4-1; clone_size: NA; j_call: TRBJ2-1; cdr3_aa: CASSLRLAGTDYNEQFF; cdr3_nt: TGCGCCAGCAGCCTCCGACTAGCGGGGACCGACTACAATGAGCAGTTCTTC
d_call: NA; v_call: TRBV2; clone_size: NA; j_call: TRBJ1-5; cdr3_aa: CASRQLEILQPQHF; cdr3_nt: TGTGCCAGCAGGCAGCTAGAGATCCTTCAGCCCCAGCATTTT
d_call: NA; v_call: TRBV7-3; clone_size: NA; j_call: TRBJ1-2; cdr3_aa: CASSLNPRGSSVGYTF; cdr3_nt: TGTGCCAGCAGCTTAAACCCCCGTGGGAGTAGTGTGGGCTACACCTTC
d_call: TRBD2; v_call: TRBV4-3; clone_size: NA; j_call: TRBJ2-7; cdr3_aa: CASSQDSGRVYEQYF; cdr3_nt: TGCGCCAGCAGCCAAGATAGCGGGAGAGTCTACGAGCAGTACTTC
d_call: NA; v_call: TRBV24-1; clone_size: NA; j_call: TRBJ1-2; cdr3_aa: CATSDGLGGYTF; cdr3_nt: TGTGCCACCAGTGATGGACTCGGAGGCTACACCTTC
d_call: TRBD1; v_call: TRBV24-1; clone_size: NA; j_call: TRBJ1-2; cdr3_aa: CATSESGTGFHGYTF; cdr3_nt: TGTGCCACCAGTGAATCCGGGACAGGGTTTCATGGCTACACCTTC
d_call: TRBD1; v_call: TRBV19; clone_size: NA; j_call: TRBJ1-6; cdr3_aa: CASSEQGARIGNSPLHF; cdr3_nt: TGTGCCAGTAGTGAACAGGGGGCCAGGATAGGAAATTCACCCCTCCACTTT
d_call: TRBD2; v_call: TRBV7-9; clone_size: NA; j_call: TRBJ2-5; cdr3_aa: CASSSSGAQETQYF; cdr3_nt: TGTGCCAGCAGCTCCAGCGGGGCCCAAGAGACCCAGTACTTC